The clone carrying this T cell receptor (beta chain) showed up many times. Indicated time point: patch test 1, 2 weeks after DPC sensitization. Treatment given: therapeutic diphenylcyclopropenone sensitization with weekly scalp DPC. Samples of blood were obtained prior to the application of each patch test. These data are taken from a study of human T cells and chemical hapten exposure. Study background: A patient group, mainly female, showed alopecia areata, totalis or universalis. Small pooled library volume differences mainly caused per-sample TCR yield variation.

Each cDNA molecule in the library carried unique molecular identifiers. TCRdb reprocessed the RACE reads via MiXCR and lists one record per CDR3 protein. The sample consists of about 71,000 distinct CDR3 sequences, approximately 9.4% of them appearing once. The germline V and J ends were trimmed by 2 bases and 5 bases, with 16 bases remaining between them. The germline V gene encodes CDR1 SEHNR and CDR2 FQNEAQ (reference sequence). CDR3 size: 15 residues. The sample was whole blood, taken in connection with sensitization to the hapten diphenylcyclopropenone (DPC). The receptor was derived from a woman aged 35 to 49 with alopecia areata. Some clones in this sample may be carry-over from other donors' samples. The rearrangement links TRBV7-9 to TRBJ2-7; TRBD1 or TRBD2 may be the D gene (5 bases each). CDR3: CASSLPGPRIDEQYF. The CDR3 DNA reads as TGTGCCAGCAGCTTACCGGGACCTAGGATAGACGAGCAGTACTTC.